Listed here are 13 T cell receptor beta chains from one sample, sequenced in a study of blood T cell repertoires in COVID-19. The repertoire was sequenced with immunoSEQ multiplex PCR; TCRdb's copy has only in-frame clones and lacks some. This table holds fewer than 200,000 clones, 65% to 85% found once. Sequencing was done on a sample of PBMCs or T cells enriched from blood (not recorded which). Receptors were obtained from a woman aged 45-60 years in a cohort exposed to, infected with or recovered from COVID-19 (not recorded which).

As concerns this clone: At one end, the junction sequence differs from germline, possibly due to a read error. The chain couples TRBV6-1 to TRBJ2-3; 12 bases are shared with TRBD1. The CDR3 is 18 amino acids. The germline V gene has CDR1 MNHNS and CDR2 SASEGT. The CDR3 protein is CAGSDRGQGAFGTDTQYF. The CDR3 region has the DNA TGTGCCGGCAGTGATAGGGGACAGGGGGCTTTCGGCACAGATACGCAGTATTTT.

The V gene is TRBV7-8, the J gene TRBJ2-7; the match to TRBD1 covers 7 bases. The germline CDR1 and CDR2 sequences are SGHVS and FQNEAQ. This CDR3 region has 15 residues. V was pared by 5 bases and J by 2 bases, with 9 bases of the junction left unmatched. The DNA for the CDR3 is TGTGCCAGCAGCAAAGCACAGGGGTTCGCCTACGAGCAGTACTTC. Translating it yields CASSKAQGFAYEQYF.

V gene TRBV3-1 (or the pseudogene TRBV3-2) combines with J gene TRBJ1-5; TRBD1 aligns across 11 bases. Germline values: CDR1 LGHDT, CDR2 YNNKEL (reference sequence). V shed 0 bases and J 5 bases; nucleotides not matched to a gene: 3. The length of the CDR3 is 16 residues. The CDR3 nucleotides are TGTGCCAGCAGCCAAGAAGGGACAGGGGGATATCAGCCCCAGCATTTT. Translation gives CASSQEGTGGYQPQHF.

The chain uses TRBV10-3 and TRBJ2-5; D is perhaps TRBD2 (5 bases). Germline loops: CDR1 ENHRY, CDR2 SYGVKD. The CDR3 sequence is 17 residues long. The germline V and J ends were trimmed by 2 bases and 1 base, with 17 bases remaining between them. The CDR3: CAISERLERGSQETQYF. The DNA of the CDR3 is TGTGCCATCAGTGAGAGGTTGGAACGGGGTTCCCAAGAGACCCAGTACTTC.

This sequence joins TRBV3-1 (or the pseudogene TRBV3-2) and TRBJ2-7; TRBD1 aligns across 7 bases. J gave up 3 bases and V 5 bases, and 7 bases lay outside the gene matches. This CDR3 is 14 amino acids long. CDR1 and CDR2 from the germline V gene are LGHDT and YNNKEL (reference sequence). For the CDR3, the DNA is TGTGCCAGCAGCGCTTCGGGACAGTACTACGAGCAGTACTTC. Protein product: CASSASGQYYEQYF.

This sequence joins TRBV6-2 or TRBV6-3 and TRBJ2-7, with 7 bases fitting TRBD1. Losses at the gene ends were 6 bases for V and 1 base for J; bases not matched to a gene: 6. The CDR3 runs 14 residues. CDR1 and CDR2 from the germline V gene are MNHEY and SVGEGT. This CDR3 is CASRYTGVSYEQYF. DNA of the CDR3: TGTGCCAGCAGATACACAGGGGTTTCCTACGAGCAGTACTTC.

The chain uses TRBV14 and TRBJ2-3, with TRBD1 identical over 12 bases. Germline values: CDR1 SGHDN, CDR2 FVKESK. The CDR3 contains 16 residues. The ends lost 4 bases at V and 6 bases at J; junction bases unmatched: 8. The CDR3: CASSRPGQGARDTQYF. The CDR3, as DNA: TGTGCCAGCAGCCGACCGGGACAGGGGGCGCGTGATACGCAGTATTTT.

This clone was detected only a few times. The V and J genes are TRBV18 and TRBJ1-5, with D tentatively TRBD1 (5 bases). Germline values: CDR1 KGHSH, CDR2 LQKENI. V shed 1 base and J shed 8 bases, with 9 bases lying between them. The CDR3 runs to 13 residues. In nucleotides, the CDR3 is TGTGCCAGCTCACCACAGGGGCCCAAGCCCCAGCATTTT. Translated: CASSPQGPKPQHF. Combining the CDR3 with reference TRBV18 and TRBJ1-5 gives the whole variable domain NAGVMQNPRHLVRRRGQEARLRCSPMKGHSHVYWYRQLPEEGLKFMVYLQKENIIDESGMPKERFSAEFPKEGPSILRIQQVVRGDSAAYFCASSPQGPKPQHFGDGTRLSIL.

This chain links TRBV7-3 with TRBJ2-3; 9 bases line up with TRBD2. The trim removed 1 base at V and 6 bases at J, leaving 8 bases unmatched. Germline values: CDR1 SGHTA, CDR2 FQGTGA. CDR3 length equals 16 residues. This chain's CDR3 is CASSLNGGGAADTQYF. CDR3 in DNA: TGTGCCAGCAGCTTAAACGGCGGGGGGGCCGCCGATACGCAGTATTTT. Based on the CDR3 plus reference TRBV7-3 and TRBJ2-3, the full variable domain is GAGVSQTPSNKVTEKGKYVELRCDPISGHTALYWYRQSLGQGPEFLIYFQGTGAADDSGLPNDRFFAVRPEGSVSTLKIQRTERGDSAVYLCASSLNGGGAADTQYFGPGTRLTVL.

The chain uses TRBV9 and TRBJ2-3; 7 bases agree with TRBD2. V shed 2 bases and J 4 bases; nucleotides not matched to a gene: 4. The CDR3 runs 14 residues. Germline CDR1 reads SGDLS; CDR2 reads YYNGEE. The CDR3 loop reads CASSVLLAADTQYF. The CDR3 DNA is TGTGCCAGCAGCGTTTTGCTAGCGGCAGATACGCAGTATTTT.

V gene TRBV11-1 combines with J gene TRBJ2-7; a possible D gene is TRBD1 (6 bases). Trimming left V 2 bases short and J 6 bases short, with 17 bases between. Germline values: CDR1 SGHAT, CDR2 FQDESV (reference sequence). The CDR3 runs 15 residues. CDR3 sequence (DNA): TGTGCCAGCAGCTTAACACAGGGTAGGACGAGCGAGCAGTACTTC. It encodes CASSLTQGRTSEQYF.

This clone was seen a single time. The chain employs TRBV3-1 (or the pseudogene TRBV3-2) and TRBJ1-1; 7 bases map to TRBD1. CDR1 is LGHDT, CDR2 YNNKEL, per germline (reference sequence). The CDR3 contains 16 residues. The junction had 11 bases not matched to a gene; V was cut back by 6 bases and J by 1 base. This chain's CDR3 is CASREQGNLPNTEAFF. The CDR3 DNA sequence: TGTGCCAGCAGAGAACAGGGGAACCTTCCGAACACTGAAGCTTTCTTT.

The chain recombines TRBV7-2 with TRBJ2-7; D is uncertain. The CDR3 is made up of 15 amino acids. Looked up from germline, CDR1 is SGHTA and CDR2 is FQGNSA. With 5 bases removed from V and 3 bases from J, the gap between germline ends came to 17 bases. The CDR3, as DNA: TGTGCCAGCAGCCCCTCTGGCAGGTCACTCTACGAGCAGTACTTC. Its protein is CASSPSGRSLYEQYF.